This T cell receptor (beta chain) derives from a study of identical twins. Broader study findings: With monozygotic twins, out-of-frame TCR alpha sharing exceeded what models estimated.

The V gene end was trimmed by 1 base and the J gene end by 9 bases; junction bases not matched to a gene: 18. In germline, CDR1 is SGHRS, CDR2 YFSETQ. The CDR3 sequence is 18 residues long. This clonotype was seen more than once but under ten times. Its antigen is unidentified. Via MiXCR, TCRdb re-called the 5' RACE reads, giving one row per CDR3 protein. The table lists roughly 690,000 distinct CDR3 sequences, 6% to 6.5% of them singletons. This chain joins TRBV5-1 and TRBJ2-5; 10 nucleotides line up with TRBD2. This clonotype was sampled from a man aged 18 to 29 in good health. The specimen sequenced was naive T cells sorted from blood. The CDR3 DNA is TGCGCCAGCAGCTTGAGAGGCACTAGCGGGGCGGGCAAGGCGGCCCAGTACTTC. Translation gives CASSLRGTSGAGKAAQYF.